What follows is one TCR beta chain and its context. Data came from immunoSEQ multiplex PCR; TCRdb stores just in-frame clones and leaves some out. The sample carries some 200,000 clones, 70% to 90% recorded once. The data originate from a study of blood T cell repertoires in COVID-19. The CDR3 extends over 16 amino acids. V was pared by 0 bases and J by 6 bases, with 15 bases between. Germline values: CDR1 SGHNT, CDR2 YENEEA. Grouping used clinical history reported by participants in a survey and questionnaire. The receptor was derived from a man in his forties or fifties who had recovered from COVID-19. Sequenced input: PBMCs or T cells enriched from blood (not recorded which). The chain combines TRBV11-3 with TRBJ2-1; TRBD1 might be the D (6 bases). In DNA, the CDR3 is TGTGCCAGCAGCTTAGATCCACATAGAGGGGGCAATGAGCAGTTCTTC. This codes for CASSLDPHRGGNEQFF.